Shown below are 27 T cell receptor beta chains from a single sample sequenced in a study of cytomegalovirus exposure and HLA in healthy donors. Both 60 Vbeta primers and 13 Jbeta primers went into the PCR. The method was immunoSEQ multiplex PCR; TCRdb's version includes in-frame clones alone and lacks a portion of them. In the table there are 97,000 or so clones, over 80% of which are singletons. Source material: PBMCs. The source of these receptors is a man aged 40-50 years in good health and CMV-seronegative.

This rearrangement joins TRBV10-3 to TRBJ2-1; TRBD1 matches at 7 bases. V lost 4 bases to trimming and J lost 7 bases; unmatched junction nucleotides: 7. The CDR3 sequence is 14 residues long. CDR1 is ENHRY and CDR2 is SYGVKD in the germline V gene. The CDR3 loop is CAISGRVTGNEQFF. As DNA, the CDR3 is TGTGCCATCAGTGGGCGGGTGACAGGGAATGAGCAGTTCTTC.

The chain employs TRBV5-4 and TRBJ2-2, with 7 bases that match TRBD1. The germline V gene encodes CDR1 SGHNT and CDR2 YYREEE (reference sequence). The V segment lost 4 bases and the J segment 2 bases; nucleotides outside the gene matches: 5. This CDR3 comprises 15 residues. The CDR3: CASSGDRRNTGELFF. CDR3 in DNA: TGTGCCAGCAGCGGGGACAGACGAAACACCGGGGAGCTGTTTTTT. The full variable domain, its missing parts supplied by reference TRBV5-4 and TRBJ2-2, is ETGVTQSPTHLIKTRGQQVTLRCSSQSGHNTVSWYQQALGQGPQFIFQYYREEENGRGNFPPRFSGLQFPNYSSELNVNALELDDSALYLCASSGDRRNTGELFFGEGSRLTVL.

V usage is TRBV19 and J usage is TRBJ2-3; TRBD1 matches 8 bases. CDR1 and CDR2 (germline): LNHDA, SQIVND (reference sequence). Unmatched junction bases numbered 12, after V lost 4 bases and J lost 6 bases. CDR3 length: 16 amino acids. CDR3 protein: CASSRIQGALLDTQYF. The CDR3 DNA reads as TGTGCCAGTAGTAGGATTCAGGGGGCTCTTCTGGATACGCAGTATTTT.

The rearrangement joins TRBV5-6 to TRBJ2-7; weak D call: TRBD2 (5 bases). Trimming removed 0 bases at V and 2 bases at J, with 6 bases between. This CDR3 comprises 13 residues. Per germline, CDR1 SGHDT and CDR2 YYEEEE. The CDR3 sequence: CASSLGGPYEQYF. The CDR3 coding sequence is TGTGCCAGCAGCTTGGGAGGGCCCTACGAGCAGTACTTC.

The V and J genes are TRBV7-6 and TRBJ1-5, with a possible D match to TRBD1 (6 bases). Germline V lookup: CDR1 SGHVS, CDR2 FNYEAQ. V was trimmed by 3 bases and J by 2 bases, leaving 8 bases between them. The CDR3 runs to 14 residues. The CDR3 is CASSLDRGNQPQHF. The CDR3 bases are TGTGCCAGCAGCTTGGACAGAGGCAATCAGCCCCAGCATTTT.

The chain links TRBV27 to TRBJ2-2; 7 nucleotides agree with TRBD1. Germline V gene sequence: CDR1 MNHEY, CDR2 SMNVEV (reference sequence). CDR3 size: 13 residues. The V and J ends lost 4 bases and 7 bases, in that order; junction bases with no gene match: 3. CDR3 nucleotide sequence: TGTGCCAGCAGTTCGACAGGGATCGGGGAGCTGTTTTTT. The encoded protein is CASSSTGIGELFF.

Only a few counts were recorded for this clone. The chain combines TRBV19 with TRBJ2-1, with D possibly TRBD1 on 6 matching bases. CDR1 is LNHDA, CDR2 SQIVND, per germline (reference sequence). Trimming took off 10 bases at V and 0 bases at J, with 19 bases between the two ends. The CDR3 covers 16 residues. Here the CDR3 reads CATQSYQGSSYNEQFF. CDR3 DNA sequence: TGTGCCACCCAGTCCTATCAGGGGAGCTCCTACAATGAGCAGTTCTTC.

The rearrangement joins TRBV27 to TRBJ2-7; 9 bases match TRBD1. Germline CDR1 is MNHEY and CDR2 is SMNVEV (reference sequence). The CDR3 has 14 residues. The V and J ends lost 2 bases and 4 bases, in that order; junction bases with no gene match: 3. The CDR3 bases are TGTGCCAGCAGTTTAAAGGACAGGGGATACGAGCAGTACTTC. As protein: CASSLKDRGYEQYF.

The sample holds one count of this clone. This sequence joins TRBV5-6 and TRBJ1-1; 10 bases align to TRBD1. The CDR3 is 18 residues long. The V and J ends lost 4 bases and 5 bases, in that order; junction bases with no gene match: 17. In germline, CDR1 is SGHDT, CDR2 YYEEEE. This CDR3 reads CASSTPGQGREFGTEAFF. DNA of the CDR3: TGTGCCAGCAGCACTCCGGGACAGGGGAGGGAGTTTGGAACTGAAGCTTTCTTT.

The chain joins TRBV6-5 to TRBJ1-4; D gene unclear. This CDR3 spans 15 amino acids. V gave up 0 bases and J gave up 4 bases, with 9 bases separating them. Germline assignment: CDR1 MNHEY and CDR2 SVGAGI. The CDR3 DNA is TGTGCCAGCAGTTACTCGAGCGGATATAATGAAAAACTGTTTTTT. Amino acid sequence: CASSYSSGYNEKLFF.

J is TRBJ2-7 and V is TRBV7-6; 9 bases are shared with TRBD2. The CDR3 loop spans 14 amino acids. Germline CDR1 and CDR2: SGHVS and FNYEAQ. The junction had 5 bases not matched to a gene; V was cut back by 3 bases and J by 5 bases. The CDR3 region has the DNA TGTGCCAGCAGCTTTATAGCGGGGGCCAACGAGCAGTACTTC. Its translation: CASSFIAGANEQYF.

This rearrangement joins TRBV9 to TRBJ2-1; no definite D call. V lost 1 base to trimming and J lost 5 bases, with 7 bases between them. CDR1 and CDR2 (germline): SGDLS, YYNGEE. The CDR3 covers 13 residues. CDR3 in amino acids: CASSVHGDNEQFF. The CDR3 DNA sequence: TGTGCCAGCAGCGTACACGGAGACAATGAGCAGTTCTTC.

The gene calls are TRBV9 and TRBJ2-6; 10 bases are shared with TRBD1. The germline V gene encodes CDR1 SGDLS and CDR2 YYNGEE. The CDR3 covers 20 residues. The J segment lost 2 bases and the V segment lost 3 bases, leaving 14 bases of the junction unmatched. The CDR3 sequence is CASSARDRGLPKAGANVLTF. CDR3 nucleotide sequence: TGTGCCAGCAGCGCCCGGGACAGGGGCCTTCCTAAGGCTGGGGCCAACGTCCTGACTTTC.

This sequence joins TRBV2 and TRBJ2-2; D might be TRBD1 (6 bases). This CDR3 spans 14 amino acids. Germline-derived CDR1 and CDR2 are SNHLY and FYNNEI. V lost 6 bases and J lost 4, with 12 bases in between. The CDR3 is CASRENRVTGELFF. The CDR3 DNA is TGTGCCAGCAGAGAAAACAGGGTCACCGGGGAGCTGTTTTTT.

J is TRBJ1-2 and V is TRBV27; TRBD1 matches at 7 bases. CDR1 is MNHEY and CDR2 is SMNVEV in the germline V gene (reference sequence). The CDR3 is made up of 15 amino acids. J was trimmed by 4 bases and V by 5 bases; bases with no gene match: 10. CDR3 bases: TGTGCCAGCAGTCCACGGACAGGCGTACTCTATGGCTACACCTTC. Translated: CASSPRTGVLYGYTF.

This rearrangement joins TRBV2 to TRBJ1-5; 8 bases map to TRBD1. Germline-derived CDR1 and CDR2 are SNHLY and FYNNEI. Losses at the gene ends were 5 bases for V and 2 bases for J; bases not matched to a gene: 5. The CDR3 loop spans 15 amino acids. CDR3 amino acids: CASSMTGEGNQPQHF. DNA of the CDR3: TGTGCCAGCAGTATGACAGGGGAGGGCAATCAGCCCCAGCATTTT.

V gene TRBV6-1 combines with J gene TRBJ1-5; 8 bases align to TRBD1. V lost 6 bases, J lost 4 bases, and 5 bases stayed unmatched. Germline V lookup: CDR1 MNHNS, CDR2 SASEGT. This CDR3 spans 14 amino acids. CDR3 coding DNA: TGTGCCAGCAGCCGGGACAGGTTTAATCAGCCCCAGCATTTT. Translated, it gives CASSRDRFNQPQHF.

The rearrangement joins TRBV14 to TRBJ1-2, with D unresolved. V lost 5 bases and J lost 8, with 15 bases in between. This CDR3 has 13 amino acids. Germline V gives CDR1 SGHDN, CDR2 FVKESK. The CDR3 protein is CASSYNIGGGYTF. The DNA of the CDR3 is TGTGCCAGCAGCTACAACATCGGAGGGGGCTACACCTTC.

The chain has TRBV11-2 and TRBJ2-2, with TRBD2 as a possible D gene (7 bases). The CDR3 is 16 residues long. CDR1 is SGHAT and CDR2 is FQNNGV in the germline V gene. V lost 2 bases to trimming and J lost 5 bases, with 15 bases between them. The CDR3 loop reads CASSLNAGAGTGELFF. In nucleotides, the CDR3 is TGTGCCAGCAGCTTAAACGCGGGGGCGGGAACCGGGGAGCTGTTTTTT.

This sequence joins TRBV2 and TRBJ2-3; a possible D gene is TRBD2 (6 bases). This CDR3 is 12 amino acids long. CDR1 is SNHLY, CDR2 FYNNEI, per germline. With 8 bases removed from V and 4 bases from J, the gap between germline ends came to 10 bases. The CDR3 nucleotides are TGTGCCAGCGCCGGAGGGGCAGATACGCAGTATTTT. Translation gives CASAGGADTQYF.

Here the CDR3 reads CASSTYDRLANEQYF. The CDR3 DNA sequence: TGTGCCAGCAGCACCTACGACCGACTAGCCAACGAGCAGTACTTC. The rearrangement joins TRBV5-4 to TRBJ2-7, with 7 bases aligning to TRBD2. Germline V lookup: CDR1 SGHNT, CDR2 YYREEE (reference sequence). This CDR3 has 15 amino acids. J was trimmed by 5 bases and V by 4 bases; bases with no gene match: 12.

The genes are TRBV19 and TRBJ2-5, with TRBD1 matching over 8 bases. The end of the DNA is better explained by TRBJ2-7, so the J call may be wrong. This CDR3 is built from 13 residues. Germline V CDR1 and CDR2: LNHDA, SQIVND (reference sequence). CDR3 sequence: CASKPQGAHEQYF. The CDR3 nucleotides are TGTGCCAGCAAACCCCAGGGGGCCCACGAGCAGTACTTC.

This clone was observed once. The V and J genes are TRBV30 and TRBJ2-6; 12 bases align to TRBD1. CDR1 is GTSNPN, CDR2 SVGIG, per germline (reference sequence). Trimming removed 7 bases from V and 2 bases from J; junction bases left unmatched: 9. There are 17 residues in the CDR3. The CDR3 is CAFFRDRGRTGANVLTF. The CDR3 DNA is TGTGCCTTCTTCCGGGACAGGGGGCGCACTGGGGCCAACGTCCTGACTTTC.

This chain joins TRBV13 and TRBJ2-3; 10 bases are a match to TRBD2. The V segment lost 3 bases and the J segment 2 bases; nucleotides outside the gene matches: 5. The CDR3 sequence is 16 residues long. The germline gives CDR1 PRHDT, CDR2 FYEKMQ (reference sequence). The CDR3 protein is CASSFSGGFVTDTQYF. Here the CDR3 DNA reads TGTGCCAGCAGCTTTAGCGGGGGGTTTGTCACAGATACGCAGTATTTT.

V usage is TRBV6-5 and J usage is TRBJ1-3; the D is unclear. This CDR3 spans 13 amino acids. The V gene's germline CDR1 is MNHEY and CDR2 SVGAGI. Trimming took off 0 bases at V and 4 bases at J, with 4 bases between the two ends. CDR3 nucleotides: TGTGCCAGCAGTTACTCCGGGGGAAACACCATATATTTT. It is translated as CASSYSGGNTIYF.

This clone was counted a single time. The V and J genes are TRBV5-1 and TRBJ2-2, with 8 bases fitting TRBD2. The V gene's germline CDR1 is SGHRS and CDR2 YFSETQ. J lost 3 bases, V lost 1 base, and 2 bases had no gene match. This CDR3 is built from 15 residues. CDR3 coding DNA: TGCGCCAGCAGCTTGCGGGGGGGCGACACCGGGGAGCTGTTTTTT. Its translation is CASSLRGGDTGELFF.

The V call is TRBV11-2, the J call TRBJ2-1; D is possibly TRBD2 (6 bases). The CDR3 has 13 residues. Between the trimmed V and J ends, which lost 5 bases and 6 bases, there was a span of 11 bases. Germline V lookup: CDR1 SGHAT, CDR2 FQNNGV. CDR3 DNA: TGTGCCAGCAGCCTGGGACTCCTCAATGAGCAGTTCTTC. Translation gives CASSLGLLNEQFF.